Here is one T cell receptor beta chain with its context. This entry belongs to a study of blood T cell repertoires in COVID-19. Study details: Acute-phase and convalescent COVID-19 samples originated in the United States, Italy and Spain. The cDNA or gDNA used as material had been derived from T cells, B-cell-depleted T cells, or PBMCs.

Authors' methods: Amplification with reference gene primers provided the estimates of nucleated cell counts. The table came from immunoSEQ multiplex PCR; TCRdb's copy has only in-frame clones and leaves some out. The V and J calls and clone size come from that table; D and trimming were worked out from the DNA. The profile covers around 460,000 clones, with roughly 89% appearing a single time and less than 0.95% taken by the ten largest. In germline, CDR1 is GTSNPN, CDR2 SVGIG (reference sequence). CDR3 length equals 15 residues. The ends lost 0 bases at V and 6 bases at J; junction bases unmatched: 9. Seattle patients were enrolled while actively infected and followed longitudinally.

This receptor was identified in a man aged 18 to 29 with COVID-19, enrolled during active disease. This sequence joins TRBV30 and TRBJ1-1; 8 positions agree with TRBD1. Material: peripheral blood. This CDR3 reads CAWSVQPGGVAEAFF. CDR3 bases: TGTGCCTGGAGTGTTCAGCCAGGGGGCGTCGCTGAAGCTTTCTTT.